Listed here are 3 T cell receptor beta chains from one sample, sequenced in a study of human T cells and chemical hapten exposure. This sample's time point: patch test 2, 6 weeks after DPC sensitization. Treatment here: therapeutic diphenylcyclopropenone sensitization with weekly scalp DPC. TCRdb processed the RACE reads anew with MiXCR; each CDR3 protein has one entry. Among more than 110,000 distinct CDR3 sequences listed, approximately 12% were seen once. Sequencing was performed on whole blood, taken in connection with sensitization to the hapten diphenylcyclopropenone (DPC). These receptors originate from a woman aged 50 to 60 with alopecia areata. Some clones in this sample may be carry-over from other donors' samples.

In this sample, this clonotype turned up a few times. The CDR3 DNA sequence: TGTGCCAGCTCACCGCCACGGGCCGGAGGCTATGGCTACACCTTC. Its translation: CASSPPRAGGYGYTF. The rearrangement uses TRBV18 and TRBJ1-2, with D unresolved. CDR1 is KGHSH and CDR2 is LQKENI in the germline V gene. V shed 3 bases and J shed 4 bases, with 15 bases lying between them. The CDR3 length is 15 residues.

This clonotype is labeled medium-sized. The chain recombines TRBV7-8 with TRBJ2-2; no reliable D call. The V end lost 3 bases, the J end lost 5 bases, and 10 bases lay between the germline ends. The V gene's germline CDR1 is SGHVS and CDR2 FQNEAQ. The CDR3 sequence is 14 residues long. CDR3 nucleotide sequence: TGTGCCAGCAGCTTGCGGAGAGTTACCGGGGAGCTGTTTTTT. Its translation is CASSLRRVTGELFF.

V and J are TRBV29-1 and TRBJ1-1, with 9 bases matching TRBD1. In germline, CDR1 is SQVTM, CDR2 ANQGSEA. The junction had 6 bases not matched to a gene; V was cut back by 5 bases and J by 2 bases. The CDR3 contains 14 residues. The CDR3 sequence is CSVSPGQGNTEAFF. The CDR3 region has the DNA TGCAGCGTTTCACCGGGACAGGGAAACACTGAAGCTTTCTTT. The full variable domain, its missing parts supplied by reference TRBV29-1 and TRBJ1-1, is SAVISQKPSRDICQRGTSLTIQCQVDSQVTMMFWYRQQPGQSLTLIATANQGSEATYESGFVIDKFPISRPNLTFSTLTVSNMSPEDSSIYLCSVSPGQGNTEAFFGQGTRLTVV.